This is a list of T cell receptor beta chains from one sample in a study of human T cells and chemical hapten exposure. TCRdb re-derived calls from the RACE reads in MiXCR, one entry per CDR3 protein. The table has about 350,000 distinct CDR3 sequences, over 6% seen once. The source was whole blood, collected in connection with sensitization to the hapten diphenylcyclopropenone (DPC). The receptors were sampled from a young woman with alopecia areata. Some clones in this sample may be carry-over from other donors' samples. The CDR3 runs from the conserved cysteine through the conserved F or W.

TRBV7-8	TRBJ1-5	CASSSHATGSSNQPQHF
TRBV29-1	TRBJ1-1	CSVDDSNTEAFF
TRBV11-2	TRBJ2-3	CASRKEATSRRTDTQYF
TRBV29-1	TRBJ1-2	CSVESAAYYGYTF
TRBV5-4	TRBJ1-1	CASSLEAGAYEGTEAFF
TRBV7-9	TRBJ1-1	CASSLGQGSSEAFF
TRBV29-1	TRBJ2-3	CSVEPLPGQKVKTDTQYF
TRBV14	TRBJ1-2	CASSQVGQGRSGYTF
TRBV12-3/TRBV12-4	TRBJ1-1	CASSFWQGASTEAFF
TRBV6-5	TRBJ1-2	CASSYSSINYGYTF
TRBV7-8	TRBJ1-1	CASSMDGNTEAFF
TRBV13	TRBJ1-2	CASSLGRGIWGYTF
TRBV7-9	TRBJ1-5	CASRSGVVGNQPQHF
TRBV10-3	TRBJ2-7	CAISGVASYEQYF
TRBV20-1	TRBJ2-2	CSARDRLGANTGELFF
TRBV24-1	TRBJ2-7	CATSDGQGYEQYF
TRBV4-2	TRBJ1-6	CASSHSSQTADNSPLHF
TRBV5-1	TRBJ2-1	CASSWGFAATNEQFF
TRBV12-3/TRBV12-4	TRBJ1-4	CASRKMTGAREKLFF
TRBV20-1	TRBJ1-5	CSASLGGHDQPQHF
TRBV2	TRBJ2-1	CASSPNSGTGGAGQFF
TRBV12-3/TRBV12-4	TRBJ1-2	CATTGEGGYTF
TRBV5-6	TRBJ2-7	CASSYGTGYEQYF
TRBV20-1	TRBJ1-2	CSAPYRGYVYGYTF
TRBV5-1	TRBJ1-5	CASSLASDQPQHF
TRBV6-1	TRBJ1-6	CASSEVGSRRSPLHF
TRBV4-3	TRBJ1-6	CASSQLDSNNSPLHF
TRBV6-6	TRBJ1-5	CASRLGYGSNQPQHF
TRBV7-6	TRBJ2-1	CASSLEGGHQFF
TRBV10-3	TRBJ1-4	CAISESLVVNEKLFF
TRBV2	TRBJ2-4	CASSGTLGTSGGENIQYF
TRBV4-3	TRBJ2-5	CASSQAPGGGLFETQYF
TRBV12-3/TRBV12-4	TRBJ1-6	CASSSQGRNLSPLHF
TRBV3-1	TRBJ2-3	CASSPAPGADTQYF
TRBV27	TRBJ1-6	CASSFDRDREPANSPLHF
TRBV18	TRBJ2-3	CASSPLRGASTDTQYF
TRBV12-3/TRBV12-4	TRBJ2-1	CASSPGQIYNEQFF
TRBV10-3	TRBJ1-1	CAIRTSLGTEAFF
TRBV29-1	TRBJ2-3	CSGAARDTDTQYF
TRBV2	TRBJ1-2	CASSAGGDLRYGYTF
TRBV3-1	TRBJ1-5	CASHISGDSNQPQHF
TRBV12-3/TRBV12-4	TRBJ2-1	CASTRTSGNNEQFF
TRBV28	TRBJ1-1	CASSSAVNTEAFF
TRBV15	TRBJ1-1	CATSRDQQEAFF
TRBV4-3	TRBJ2-3	CASSQDHPDTQYF
TRBV6-2/TRBV6-3	TRBJ2-7	CASTGSYEQYF
TRBV28	TRBJ1-1	CASSNQEGGRDAEAFF
TRBV12-3/TRBV12-4	TRBJ1-5	CASSQEGGGQPQHF
TRBV7-9	TRBJ2-2	CASTVTGGSRLWTGELFF
TRBV6-6	TRBJ2-3	CASNPGGQKTDTQYF
TRBV2	TRBJ2-5	CASSVESGQETQYF